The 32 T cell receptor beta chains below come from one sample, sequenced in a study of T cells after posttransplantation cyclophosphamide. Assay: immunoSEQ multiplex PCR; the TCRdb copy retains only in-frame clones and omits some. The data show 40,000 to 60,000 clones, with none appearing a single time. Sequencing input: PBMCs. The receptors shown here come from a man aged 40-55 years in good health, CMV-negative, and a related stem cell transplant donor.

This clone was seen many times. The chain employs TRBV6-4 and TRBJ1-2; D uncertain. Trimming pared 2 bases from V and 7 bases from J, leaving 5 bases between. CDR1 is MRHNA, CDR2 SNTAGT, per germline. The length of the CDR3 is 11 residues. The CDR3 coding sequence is TGTGCCAGCAGTGACGAGCTTGGCTACACCTTC. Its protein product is CASSDELGYTF.

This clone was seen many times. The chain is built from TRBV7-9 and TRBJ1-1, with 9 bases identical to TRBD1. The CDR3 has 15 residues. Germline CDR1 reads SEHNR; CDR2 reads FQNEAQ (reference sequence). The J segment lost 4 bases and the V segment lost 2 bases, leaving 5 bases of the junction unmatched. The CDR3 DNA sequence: TGTGCCAGCAGCTTACGGGACAGGGTCTCCACTGAAGCTTTCTTT. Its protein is CASSLRDRVSTEAFF.

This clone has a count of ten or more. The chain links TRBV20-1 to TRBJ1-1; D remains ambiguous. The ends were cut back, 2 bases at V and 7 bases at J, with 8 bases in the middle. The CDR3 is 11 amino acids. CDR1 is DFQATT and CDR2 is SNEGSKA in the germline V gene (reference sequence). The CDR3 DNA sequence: TGCAGTGCTAGACTGTTATTTGAAGCTTTCTTT. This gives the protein CSARLLFEAFF.

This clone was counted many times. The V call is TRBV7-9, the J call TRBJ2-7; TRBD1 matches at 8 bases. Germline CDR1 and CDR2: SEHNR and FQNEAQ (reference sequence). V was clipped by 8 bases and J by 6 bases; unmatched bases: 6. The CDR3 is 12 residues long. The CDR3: CASGSTGGEQYF. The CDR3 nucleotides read TGTGCCAGCGGGTCAACAGGGGGCGAGCAGTACTTC.

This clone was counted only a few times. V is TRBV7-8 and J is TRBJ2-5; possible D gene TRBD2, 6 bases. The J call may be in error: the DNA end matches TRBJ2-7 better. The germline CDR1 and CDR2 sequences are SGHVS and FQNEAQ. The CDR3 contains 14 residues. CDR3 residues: CASSFGRGAYEQYF. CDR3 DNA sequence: TGTGCCAGCAGCTTTGGGCGGGGAGCCTACGAGCAGTACTTC.

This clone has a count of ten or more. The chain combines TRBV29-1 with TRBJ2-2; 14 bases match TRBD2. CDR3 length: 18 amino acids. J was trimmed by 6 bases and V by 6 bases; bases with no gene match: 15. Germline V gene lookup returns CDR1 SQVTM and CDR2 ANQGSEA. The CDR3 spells CSVYNPGLAGERAGELFF. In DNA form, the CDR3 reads TGCAGCGTGTATAACCCGGGACTAGCGGGAGAAAGGGCCGGGGAGCTGTTTTTT.

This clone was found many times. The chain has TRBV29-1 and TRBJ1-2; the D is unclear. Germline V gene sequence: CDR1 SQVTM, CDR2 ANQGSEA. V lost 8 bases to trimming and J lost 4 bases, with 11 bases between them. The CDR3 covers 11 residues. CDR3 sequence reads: CSIRSAYGYTF. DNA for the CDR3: TGCAGCATCAGGTCGGCCTATGGCTACACCTTC.

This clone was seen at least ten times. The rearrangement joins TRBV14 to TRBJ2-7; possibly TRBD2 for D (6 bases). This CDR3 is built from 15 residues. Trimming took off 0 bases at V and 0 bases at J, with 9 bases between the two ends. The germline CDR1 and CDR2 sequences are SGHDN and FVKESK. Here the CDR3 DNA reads TGTGCCAGCAGCCAAGATACCGGGAGCTCCTACGAGCAGTACTTC. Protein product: CASSQDTGSSYEQYF. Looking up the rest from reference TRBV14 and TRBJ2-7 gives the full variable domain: EAGVTQFPSHSVIEKGQTVTLRCDPISGHDNLYWYRRVMGKEIKFLLHFVKESKQDESGMPNNRFLAERTGGTYSTLKVQPAELEDSGVYFCASSQDTGSSYEQYFGPGTRLTVT.

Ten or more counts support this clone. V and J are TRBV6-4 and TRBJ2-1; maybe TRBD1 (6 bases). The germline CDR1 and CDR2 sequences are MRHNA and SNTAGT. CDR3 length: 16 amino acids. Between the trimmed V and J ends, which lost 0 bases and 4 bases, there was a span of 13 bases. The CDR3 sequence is CASSDSPPGEYNEQFF. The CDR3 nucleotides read TGTGCCAGCAGTGACTCGCCCCCAGGGGAATACAATGAGCAGTTCTTC.

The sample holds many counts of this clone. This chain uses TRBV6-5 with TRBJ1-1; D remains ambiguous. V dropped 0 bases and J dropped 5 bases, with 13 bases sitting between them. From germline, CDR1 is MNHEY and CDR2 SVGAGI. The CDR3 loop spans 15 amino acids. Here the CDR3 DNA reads TGTGCCAGCAGTTACTCAAAGGGAGTTGGGACTGAAGCTTTCTTT. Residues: CASSYSKGVGTEAFF.

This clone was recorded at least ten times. CDR3 in DNA: TGTGCCAGCATTTGGACTAGCGGGACCTGGGAGCTGTTTTTT. Amino acid sequence: CASIWTSGTWELFF. J is TRBJ2-2 and V is TRBV6-6, with 12 bases fitting TRBD2. The V and J ends lost 7 bases and 9 bases, in that order; junction bases with no gene match: 6. The CDR3 is made up of 14 amino acids. The V gene's germline CDR1 is MNHNY and CDR2 SVGAGI (reference sequence).

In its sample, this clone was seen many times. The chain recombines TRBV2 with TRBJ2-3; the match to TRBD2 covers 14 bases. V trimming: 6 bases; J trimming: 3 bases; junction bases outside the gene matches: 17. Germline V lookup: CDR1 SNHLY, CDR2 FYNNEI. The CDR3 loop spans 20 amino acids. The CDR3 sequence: CASSGPGLAGEGVGTDTQYF. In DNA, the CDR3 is TGTGCCAGCAGCGGCCCGGGACTAGCGGGAGAAGGGGTCGGGACAGATACGCAGTATTTT.

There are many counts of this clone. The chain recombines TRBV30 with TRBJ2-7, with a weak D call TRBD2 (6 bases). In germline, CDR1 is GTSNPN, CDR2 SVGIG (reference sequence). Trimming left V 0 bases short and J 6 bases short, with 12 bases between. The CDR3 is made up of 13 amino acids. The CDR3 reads CAWSVGGLSEQYF. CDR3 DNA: TGTGCCTGGAGTGTCGGGGGTTTAAGCGAGCAGTACTTC. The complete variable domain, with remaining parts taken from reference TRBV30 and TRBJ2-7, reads SQTIHQWPATLVQPVGSPLSLECTVEGTSNPNLYWYRQAAGRGLQLLFYSVGIGQISSEVPQNLSASRPQDRQFILSSKKLLLSDSGFYLCAWSVGGLSEQYFGPGTRLTVT.

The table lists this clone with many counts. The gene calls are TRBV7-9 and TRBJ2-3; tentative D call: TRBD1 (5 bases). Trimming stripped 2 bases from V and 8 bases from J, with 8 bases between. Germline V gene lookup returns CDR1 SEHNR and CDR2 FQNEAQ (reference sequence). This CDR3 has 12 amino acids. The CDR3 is CASSLLRGTQYF. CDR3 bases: TGTGCCAGCAGCTTACTTAGGGGTACGCAGTATTTT.

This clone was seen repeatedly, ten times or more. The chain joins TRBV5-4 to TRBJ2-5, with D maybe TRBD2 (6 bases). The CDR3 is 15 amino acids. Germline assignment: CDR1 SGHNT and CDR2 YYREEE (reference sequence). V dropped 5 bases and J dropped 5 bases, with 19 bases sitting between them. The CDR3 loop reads CASSSSRGMRETQYF. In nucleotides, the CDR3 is TGTGCCAGCAGTTCAAGTCGGGGGATGCGGGAGACCCAGTACTTC.

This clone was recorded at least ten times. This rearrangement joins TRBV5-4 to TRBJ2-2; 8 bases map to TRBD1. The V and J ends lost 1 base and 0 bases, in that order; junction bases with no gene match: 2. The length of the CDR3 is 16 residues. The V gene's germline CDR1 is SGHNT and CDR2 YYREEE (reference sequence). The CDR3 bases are TGTGCCAGCAGCTTGAACAGGGGGTCGAACACCGGGGAGCTGTTTTTT. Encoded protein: CASSLNRGSNTGELFF.

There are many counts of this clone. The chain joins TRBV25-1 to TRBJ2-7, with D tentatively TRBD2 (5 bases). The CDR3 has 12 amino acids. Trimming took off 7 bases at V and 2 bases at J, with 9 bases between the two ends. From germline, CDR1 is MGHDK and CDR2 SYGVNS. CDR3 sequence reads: CASTGNTYEQYF. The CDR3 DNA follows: TGTGCCAGCACGGGGAATACCTACGAGCAGTACTTC.

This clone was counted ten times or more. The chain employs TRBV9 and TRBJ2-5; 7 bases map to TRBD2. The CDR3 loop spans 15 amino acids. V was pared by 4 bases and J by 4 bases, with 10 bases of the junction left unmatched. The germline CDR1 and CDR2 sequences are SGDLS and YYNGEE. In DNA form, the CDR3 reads TGTGCCAGCAGCTTCAGCGGGACCCCAGGAGAGACCCAGTACTTC. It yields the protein CASSFSGTPGETQYF. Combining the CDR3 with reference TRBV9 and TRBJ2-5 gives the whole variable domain DSGVTQTPKHLITATGQRVTLRCSPRSGDLSVYWYQQSLDQGLQFLIQYYNGEERAKGNILERFSAQQFPDLHSELNLSSLELGDSALYFCASSFSGTPGETQYFGPGTRLLVL.

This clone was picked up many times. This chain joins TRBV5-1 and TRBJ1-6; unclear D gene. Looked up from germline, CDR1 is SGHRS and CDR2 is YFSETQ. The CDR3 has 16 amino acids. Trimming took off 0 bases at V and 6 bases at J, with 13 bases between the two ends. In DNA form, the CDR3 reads TGCGCCAGCAGCTTGGGCCCGAGAGAGGGTAATTCACCCCTCCACTTT. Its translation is CASSLGPREGNSPLHF.

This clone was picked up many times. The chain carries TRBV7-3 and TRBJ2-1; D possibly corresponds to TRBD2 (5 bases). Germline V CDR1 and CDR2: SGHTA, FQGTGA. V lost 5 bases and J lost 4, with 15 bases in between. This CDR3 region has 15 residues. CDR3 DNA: TGTGCCAGCAGCCGTGGCGCTAGCACGTACAATGAGCAGTTCTTC. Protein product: CASSRGASTYNEQFF.

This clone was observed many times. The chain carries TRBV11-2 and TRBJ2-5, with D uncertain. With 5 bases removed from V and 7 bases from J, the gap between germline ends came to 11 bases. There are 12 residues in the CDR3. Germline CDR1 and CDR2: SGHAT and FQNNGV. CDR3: CASSQPRGTQYF. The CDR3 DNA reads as TGTGCCAGCAGCCAGCCACGAGGGACCCAGTACTTC.

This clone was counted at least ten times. The CDR3 loop reads CASSPIMYDWPYEQYF. CDR3 nucleotides: TGTGCCAGCAGCCCCATAATGTACGATTGGCCCTACGAGCAGTACTTC. The chain uses TRBV11-2 and TRBJ2-7, with D hard to call. The CDR3 sequence is 16 residues long. Deletions cut 5 bases from V and 2 bases from J, with 19 bases between. Looked up from germline, CDR1 is SGHAT and CDR2 is FQNNGV.

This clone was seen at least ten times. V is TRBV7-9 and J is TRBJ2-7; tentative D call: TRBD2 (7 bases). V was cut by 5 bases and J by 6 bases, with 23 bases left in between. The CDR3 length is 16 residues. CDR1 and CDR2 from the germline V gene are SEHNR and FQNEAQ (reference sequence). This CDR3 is CASSQPTGGAAFEQYF. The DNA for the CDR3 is TGTGCCAGCAGCCAGCCGACGGGGGGCGCTGCGTTCGAGCAGTACTTC.

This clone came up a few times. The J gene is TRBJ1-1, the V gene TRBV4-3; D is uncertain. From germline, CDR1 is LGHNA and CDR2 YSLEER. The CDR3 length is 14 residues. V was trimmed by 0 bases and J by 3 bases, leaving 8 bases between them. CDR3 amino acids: CASSQDHRYTEAFF. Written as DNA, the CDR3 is TGCGCCAGCAGCCAAGATCACAGATACACTGAAGCTTTCTTT.

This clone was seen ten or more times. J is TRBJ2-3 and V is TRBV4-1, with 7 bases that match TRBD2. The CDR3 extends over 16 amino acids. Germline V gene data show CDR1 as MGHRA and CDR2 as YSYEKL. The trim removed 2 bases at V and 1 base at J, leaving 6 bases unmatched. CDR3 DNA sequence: TGCGCCAGCAGCCAAAGCGGGACGCTCCGCACAGATACGCAGTATTTT. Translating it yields CASSQSGTLRTDTQYF.

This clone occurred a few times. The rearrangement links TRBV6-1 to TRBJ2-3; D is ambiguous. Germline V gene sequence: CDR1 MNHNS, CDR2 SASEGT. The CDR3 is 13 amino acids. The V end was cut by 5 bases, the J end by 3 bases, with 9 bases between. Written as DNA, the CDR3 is TGTGCCAGCAGTTATCAGCGAACAGATACGCAGTATTTT. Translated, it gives CASSYQRTDTQYF.

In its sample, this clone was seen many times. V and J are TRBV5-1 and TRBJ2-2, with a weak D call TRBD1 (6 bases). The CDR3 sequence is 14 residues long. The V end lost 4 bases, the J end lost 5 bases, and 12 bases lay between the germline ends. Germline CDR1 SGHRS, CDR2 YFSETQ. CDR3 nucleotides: TGCGCCAGCAGCCCCTCAGGGGATACCGGGGAGCTGTTTTTT. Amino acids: CASSPSGDTGELFF.

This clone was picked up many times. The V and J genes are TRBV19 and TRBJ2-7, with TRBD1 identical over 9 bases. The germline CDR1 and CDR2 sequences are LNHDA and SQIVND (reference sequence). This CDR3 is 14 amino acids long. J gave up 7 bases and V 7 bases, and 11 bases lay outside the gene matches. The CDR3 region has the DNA TGTGCCAGTAAGCCCACGACAGGGGGTCGTGAGCAGTACTTC. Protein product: CASKPTTGGREQYF.

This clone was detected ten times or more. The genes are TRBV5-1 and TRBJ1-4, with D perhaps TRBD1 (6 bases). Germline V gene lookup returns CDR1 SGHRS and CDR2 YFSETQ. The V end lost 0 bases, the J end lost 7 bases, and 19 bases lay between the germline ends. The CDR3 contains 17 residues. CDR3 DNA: TGCGCCAGCAGCTTGGCCGAGGACAGCCAAGGCGGTGAAAAACTGTTTTTT. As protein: CASSLAEDSQGGEKLFF. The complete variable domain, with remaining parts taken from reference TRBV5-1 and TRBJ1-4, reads KAGVTQTPRYLIKTRGQQVTLSCSPISGHRSVSWYQQTPGQGLQFLFEYFSETQRNKGNFPGRFSGRQFSNSRSEMNVSTLELGDSALYLCASSLAEDSQGGEKLFFGSGTQLSVL.

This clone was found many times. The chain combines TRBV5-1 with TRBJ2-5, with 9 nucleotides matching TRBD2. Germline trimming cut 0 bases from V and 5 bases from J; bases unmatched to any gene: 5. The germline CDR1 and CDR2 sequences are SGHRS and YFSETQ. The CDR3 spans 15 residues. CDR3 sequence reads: CASSLGSGSGETQYF. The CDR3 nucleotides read TGCGCCAGCAGCTTGGGTAGCGGGAGCGGGGAGACCCAGTACTTC.

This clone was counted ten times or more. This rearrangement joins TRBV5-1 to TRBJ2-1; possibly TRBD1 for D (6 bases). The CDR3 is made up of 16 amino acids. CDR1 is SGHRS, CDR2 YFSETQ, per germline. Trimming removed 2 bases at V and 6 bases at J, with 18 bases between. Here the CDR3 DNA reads TGCGCCAGCAGCTTCCAGGGGTTATCATACGCCAATGAGCAGTTCTTC. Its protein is CASSFQGLSYANEQFF.

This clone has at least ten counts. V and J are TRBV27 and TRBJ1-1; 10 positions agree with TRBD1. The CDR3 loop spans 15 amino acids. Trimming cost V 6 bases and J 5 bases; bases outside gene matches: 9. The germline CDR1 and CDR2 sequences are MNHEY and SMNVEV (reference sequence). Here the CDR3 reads CASRRQGAMDTEAFF. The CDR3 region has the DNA TGTGCCAGCAGAAGACAGGGGGCGATGGATACTGAAGCTTTCTTT.